The entry below describes one TCR beta chain. Its antigen remains unidentified. Its ends do not fully match the called genes, so a read error is possible. Germline-derived CDR1 and CDR2 are SNHLY and FYNNEI. The CDR3 extends over 15 amino acids. This entry comes from a study of T cell repertoires in cytomegalovirus infection. Study in general: HLA-B-restricted CMV epitopes that are well studied, plus recently identified HLA-C-restricted ones, were used by the study. CMV infection together with matching HLA type was indicated by public TCR beta signatures.

The study's findings and limits: Ex vivo responses were dominated by HLA-C-restricted CMV-specific TCR beta clonotypes. Carriage of CMV together with the relevant HLA was identifiable through cumulative public TCR beta family frequency.

MiXCR, run by TCRdb on the reads, gives a single entry per CDR3 protein. The data show hundreds of thousands of distinct CDR3 sequences, around 35% seen once. The source was cultured PBMCs, collected from culture after CMV antigen stimulation. The chain carries TRBV2 and TRBJ2-2; D unresolved. The origin of this receptor is a human donor in good health (CMV status not recorded). Some clones in this sample may be carry-over from other donors' samples. CDR3 region: CASESLAANTGELFF. In DNA, the CDR3 is TGTGCCAGCGAGTCTCTGGCGGCGAATACCGGGGAGCTGTTTTTT.